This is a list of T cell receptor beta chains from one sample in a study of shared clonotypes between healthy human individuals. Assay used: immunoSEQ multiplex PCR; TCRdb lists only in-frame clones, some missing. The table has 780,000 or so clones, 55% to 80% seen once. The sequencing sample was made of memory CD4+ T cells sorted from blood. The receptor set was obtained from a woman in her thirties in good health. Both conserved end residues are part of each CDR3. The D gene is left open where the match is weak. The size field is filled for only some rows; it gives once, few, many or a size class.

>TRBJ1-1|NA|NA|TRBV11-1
CASSYPPRGRGGTEAFF
TGTGCCAGCAGCTATCCCCCTCGGGGCAGGGGAGGCACTGAAGCTTTCTTT
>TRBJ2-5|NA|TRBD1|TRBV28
CASSATLIDRGRLETQYF
TGTGCCAGCAGCGCTACCTTAATTGACAGGGGCCGGTTGGAGACCCAGTACTTC
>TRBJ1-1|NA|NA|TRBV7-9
CASSFPPGGRGAEAFF
TGTGCCAGCAGCTTCCCCCCGGGGGGGCGCGGGGCTGAAGCTTTCTTT
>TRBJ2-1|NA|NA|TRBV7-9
CASSLRHSYAGEQFF
TGTGCCAGCAGCCTGAGGCATAGTTACGCGGGTGAGCAGTTCTTC
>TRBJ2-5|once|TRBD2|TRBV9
CASSVVSGRDGWETQYF
TGTGCCAGCAGCGTAGTTAGCGGGAGGGACGGTTGGGAGACCCAGTACTTC
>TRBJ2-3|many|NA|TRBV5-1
CASSPQRSRGVSTDTQYF
TGCGCCAGCAGCCCCCAGCGTTCACGCGGGGTGAGCACAGATACGCAGTATTTT
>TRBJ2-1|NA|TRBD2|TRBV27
CASSKTSGKYNEQFF
TGTGCCAGCAGTAAGACTAGCGGGAAATACAATGAGCAGTTCTTC
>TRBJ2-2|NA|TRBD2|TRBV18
CASSPQRLAGSNTGELFF
TGTGCCAGCTCACCCCAAAGACTAGCGGGGTCGAACACCGGGGAGCTGTTTTTT
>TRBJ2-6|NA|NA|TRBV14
CASGEHWANVLTF
TGTGCCAGCGGGGAACACTGGGCCAACGTCCTGACTTTC
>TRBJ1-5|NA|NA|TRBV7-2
CASSHQRDQPQHF
TGTGCCAGCAGCCACCAGCGAGATCAGCCCCAGCATTTT
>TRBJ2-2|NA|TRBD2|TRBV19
CASTGLARTGELFF
TGTGCCAGTACAGGACTAGCACGCACCGGGGAGCTGTTTTTT
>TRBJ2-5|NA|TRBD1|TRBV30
CAWSYRGQQETQYF
TGTGCCTGGAGTTACCGGGGACAGCAAGAGACCCAGTACTTC
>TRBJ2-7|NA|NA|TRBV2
CASSGILEQYF
TGTGCCAGCAGCGGTATTCTCGAGCAGTACTTC
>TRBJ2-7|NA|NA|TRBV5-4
CASSLGTYEQYF
TGTGCCAGCAGCTTGGGCACCTACGAGCAGTACTTC
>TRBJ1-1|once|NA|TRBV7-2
CASSLVAGTTEAFF
TGTGCCAGCAGCTTAGTAGCAGGGACGACTGAAGCTTTCTTT
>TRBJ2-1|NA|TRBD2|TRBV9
CASSRGGAPNEQFF
TGTGCCAGCAGCCGGGGAGGGGCCCCCAATGAGCAGTTCTTC
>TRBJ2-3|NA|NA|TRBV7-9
CASSPQGHRTDTQYF
TGTGCCAGCAGCCCCCAGGGTCACCGCACAGATACGCAGTATTTT
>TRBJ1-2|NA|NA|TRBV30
CAWSAVGLYYGYTF
TGTGCCTGGAGTGCCGTCGGGTTATACTATGGCTACACCTTC
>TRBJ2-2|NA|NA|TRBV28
CASSLFGVWTPNTGELFF
TGTGCCAGCAGTTTATTCGGAGTGTGGACACCGAACACCGGGGAGCTGTTTTTT
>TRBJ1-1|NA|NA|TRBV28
CASSTRTRNTEAFF
TGTGCCAGCAGTACTAGAACACGGAACACTGAAGCTTTCTTT
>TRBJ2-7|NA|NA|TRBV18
CASSLVADVSSYEQYF
TGTGCCAGCTCACTCGTGGCGGACGTGAGCTCCTACGAGCAGTACTTC
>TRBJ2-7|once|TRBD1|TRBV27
CASRLTGLYEQYF
TGTGCCAGCAGACTGACAGGGCTCTACGAGCAGTACTTC
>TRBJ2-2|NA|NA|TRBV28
CASSLNYANTGELFF
TGTGCCAGCAGTTTGAACTACGCGAACACCGGGGAGCTGTTTTTT
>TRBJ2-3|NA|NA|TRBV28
CASSWSTPHLTDTQYF
TGTGCCAGCAGTTGGTCTACCCCCCATTTGACAGATACGCAGTATTTT
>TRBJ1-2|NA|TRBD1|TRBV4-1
CASSQLQTGRAQRFNYGYTF
TGCGCCAGCAGCCAACTCCAGACAGGGAGAGCCCAAAGATTTAACTATGGCTACACCTTC
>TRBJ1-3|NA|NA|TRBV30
CAWSVRSGSGNTIYF
TGTGCCTGGAGTGTACGGTCAGGCTCTGGAAACACCATATATTTT
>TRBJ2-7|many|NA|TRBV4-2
CASQSGDGYEQYF
TGTGCCAGTCAGTCGGGAGATGGCTACGAGCAGTACTTC
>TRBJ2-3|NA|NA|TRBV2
CASMPGVRVDTQYF
TGTGCCAGCATGCCGGGAGTGAGGGTAGATACGCAGTATTTT
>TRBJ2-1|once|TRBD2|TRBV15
CATSRDPRTSGTYNEQFF
TGTGCCACCAGCAGAGATCCCCGGACTAGCGGGACCTACAATGAGCAGTTCTTC
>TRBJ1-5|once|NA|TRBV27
CASSSGWGRAGQPQHF
TGTGCCAGCAGTTCCGGGTGGGGCAGGGCGGGTCAGCCCCAGCATTTT
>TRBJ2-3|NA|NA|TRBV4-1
CASSQLPIRDLARDTQYF
TGCGCCAGCAGCCAGCTCCCGATCCGGGACTTAGCTCGAGATACGCAGTATTTT
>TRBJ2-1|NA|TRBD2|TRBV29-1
CRGCGGPRDNEQFF
TGCAGGGGATGCGGGGGTCCGCGGGACAATGAGCAGTTCTTC
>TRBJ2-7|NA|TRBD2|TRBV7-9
CASSPLAGGYEQYF
TGTGCCAGCAGCCCCTTAGCGGGAGGTTACGAGCAGTACTTC
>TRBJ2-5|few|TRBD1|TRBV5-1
CASSSTGGLQETQYF
TGCGCCAGCAGCTCAACAGGGGGTCTTCAAGAGACCCAGTACTTC
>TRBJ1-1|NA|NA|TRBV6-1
CASKIDRVNTEAFF
TGTGCCAGCAAGATAGACCGCGTGAACACTGAAGCTTTCTTT
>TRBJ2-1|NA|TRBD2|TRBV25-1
CASSESGWTSSHNEQFF
TGTGCCAGCAGTGAATCCGGGTGGACTAGCAGTCACAATGAGCAGTTCTTC
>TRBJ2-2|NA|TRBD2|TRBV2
CASRVGLAGTTGELFF
TGTGCCAGCAGAGTCGGACTAGCGGGAACCACCGGGGAGCTGTTTTTT
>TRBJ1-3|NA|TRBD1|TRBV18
CASSPGTGGSPYGNTIYF
TGTGCCAGCTCACCAGGGACAGGTGGTTCACCTTATGGAAACACCATATATTTT
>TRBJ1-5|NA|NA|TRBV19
CARRTPNQPQHF
TGTGCCAGACGGACACCCAATCAGCCCCAGCATTTT
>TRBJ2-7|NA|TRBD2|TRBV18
CASSPGLGGEQYF
TGTGCCAGCTCACCGGGACTAGGAGGCGAGCAGTACTTC